These 32 T cell receptor beta chains share one sample of origin, sequenced in a study of blood T cells in healthy people across ages (dated by TCRdb to the mid-2010s). The library came from 5' RACE. TCRdb lists the instrument as Illumina HiSeq 2500. The second PCR ran for about 7 to 11 cycles and used a J-beta primer mix along with a sample-barcoded 5' primer. In-frame beta chains were kept once TCRdb had trimmed the public reads at Q25 with fastp and called clones with MiXCR. CDR3 protein sequences are deduplicated, and each keeps its most common genes and DNA. A total of some 1,500,000 distinct CDR3 sequences appear in this sample, less than 45% of them only once. More than 4% of the sample is taken by the ten largest. Sequences were obtained from blood. These receptors were obtained from a woman aged 18-29 years in good health.

This chain links TRBV7-2 with TRBJ2-5; no reliable D call. CDR1 and CDR2 (germline): SGHTA, FQGNSA. This CDR3 comprises 15 residues. The V end lost 7 bases, the J end lost 4 bases, and 19 bases lay between the germline ends. The DNA of the CDR3 is TGTGCCAGCACCCAAAGAGGCGGCCAATTAGAGACCCAGTACTTC. It translates to CASTQRGGQLETQYF.

The chain recombines TRBV7-9 with TRBJ2-3; perhaps TRBD1 as D (6 bases). CDR1 and CDR2 (germline): SEHNR, FQNEAQ (reference sequence). The CDR3 spans 14 residues. Trimming stripped 1 base from V and 4 bases from J, with 9 bases between. CDR3 loop: CASSLGTVSDTQYF. Written as DNA, the CDR3 is TGTGCCAGCAGCTTAGGGACAGTATCAGATACGCAGTATTTT.

This clonotype has just one count. This chain links TRBV20-1 with TRBJ2-6, with TRBD1 matching 7 bases. V lost 1 base, J lost 0 bases, and 3 bases stayed unmatched. The CDR3 loop spans 16 amino acids. Germline lookup yields CDR1 DFQATT and CDR2 SNEGSKA (reference sequence). The CDR3 sequence is CSARGDRISGANVLTF. The DNA of the CDR3 is TGCAGTGCTAGAGGGGACAGAATCTCTGGGGCCAACGTCCTGACTTTC.

In this sample, this clonotype turned up a few times. The rearrangement joins TRBV6-2 or TRBV6-3 to TRBJ2-1; TRBD2 aligns across 13 bases. Germline loops: CDR1 MNHEY, CDR2 SVGEGT. V lost 6 bases, J lost 9 bases, and 8 bases stayed unmatched. This CDR3 region has 15 residues. CDR3 region: CASRHTSGGVGEQFF. DNA for the CDR3: TGTGCCAGCAGGCATACTAGCGGGGGGGTCGGTGAGCAGTTCTTC.

Only a few counts were recorded for this clonotype. The genes are TRBV7-8 and TRBJ1-2, with a possible D match to TRBD1 (5 bases). Per the germline V gene, CDR1 is SGHVS and CDR2 is FQNEAQ. The length of the CDR3 is 14 residues. The V and J ends lost 1 base and 8 bases respectively, with 14 bases between them. CDR3 coding DNA: TGTGCCAGCAGCTTAGTCAGGGCGACCTACGGCTACACCTTC. It codes for CASSLVRATYGYTF.

This chain connects TRBV6-5 to TRBJ2-4, with TRBD2 identical over 7 bases. With the DNA end fitting TRBJ2-7 better, the J assignment may be wrong. From germline, CDR1 is MNHEY and CDR2 SVGAGI. The CDR3 has 15 amino acids. CDR3 nucleotides: TGTGCCAGCAGTTACGAGCGGGGCATGAACTACGAGCAGTACTTC. This sequence encodes CASSYERGMNYEQYF.

V and J are TRBV18 and TRBJ1-2; 8 bases match TRBD1. V lost 6 bases to trimming and J lost 6 bases; unmatched junction nucleotides: 12. This CDR3 has 15 residues. Germline lookup yields CDR1 KGHSH and CDR2 LQKENI. CDR3 DNA sequence: TGTGCCAGCTCCCTTCGGGACAGGTTCCTTAATGGCTACACCTTC. This codes for CASSLRDRFLNGYTF.

This clonotype was observed a handful of times. The V gene is TRBV6-2 or TRBV6-3, the J gene TRBJ2-5; perhaps TRBD1 as D (5 bases). Per the germline V gene, CDR1 is MNHEY and CDR2 is SVGEGT. Trimming stripped 4 bases from V and 11 bases from J, with 14 bases between. The CDR3 loop spans 12 amino acids. CDR3 in DNA: TGTGCCAGCAGTTTACAGGCCAATGAGCAGTACTTC. Translated: CASSLQANEQYF.

The J gene is TRBJ2-3, the V gene TRBV29-1; D gene uncertain. V lost 4 bases and J lost 8, with 7 bases in between. The CDR3 has 10 amino acids. Per the germline V gene, CDR1 is SQVTM and CDR2 is ANQGSEA. CDR3 DNA: TGCAGCGTTGGTCAGAGTACGCAGTATTTT. Translated: CSVGQSTQYF.

The chain uses TRBV10-2 and TRBJ2-7; unclear D gene. Germline V gives CDR1 WSHSY, CDR2 SAAADI. V shed 0 bases and J shed 7 bases, with 7 bases lying between them. This CDR3 has 12 amino acids. The CDR3 nucleotides read TGCGCCAGCAGTGAGTCGTATGATGAGCAGTACTTC. Amino acid sequence: CASSESYDEQYF.

This clonotype was recorded many times. This rearrangement joins TRBV27 to TRBJ2-5; 8 bases are a match to TRBD2. Germline V gene lookup returns CDR1 MNHEY and CDR2 SMNVEV (reference sequence). This CDR3 is built from 16 residues. Trimming cost V 2 bases and J 3 bases; bases outside gene matches: 8. Here the CDR3 DNA reads TGTGCCAGCAGTTTACTTCTGGCGGGGGGAAAAGAGACCCAGTACTTC. Its translation is CASSLLLAGGKETQYF.

This chain links TRBV27 with TRBJ1-2; D is unresolved. Germline CDR1 and CDR2: MNHEY and SMNVEV (reference sequence). Trimming left V 6 bases short and J 8 bases short, with 10 bases between. The CDR3 is 11 amino acids. The chain's CDR3 is CASRKNEGYTF. As DNA, the CDR3 is TGTGCCAGCAGGAAAAATGAGGGCTACACCTTC.

This clonotype was counted a few times. The chain joins TRBV27 to TRBJ1-2; D is uncertain. With 4 bases removed from V and 4 bases from J, the gap between germline ends came to 10 bases. This CDR3 is built from 13 residues. The germline CDR1 and CDR2 sequences are MNHEY and SMNVEV (reference sequence). CDR3 in DNA: TGTGCCAGCAGTTGGAAGGGCAGCTATGGCTACACCTTC. It encodes CASSWKGSYGYTF.

The chain joins TRBV20-1 to TRBJ2-3, with 11 bases fitting TRBD1. Germline CDR1 and CDR2: DFQATT and SNEGSKA (reference sequence). The CDR3 is 17 amino acids. V lost 5 bases to trimming and J lost 2 bases; unmatched junction nucleotides: 12. The CDR3 DNA reads as TGCAGTGCTGGAGGACAGGGGGCCTACCGATCCACAGATACGCAGTATTTT. Its translation: CSAGGQGAYRSTDTQYF.

This clonotype has only a few counts. The CDR3 sequence is CASSARNLAHNEQFF. As DNA, the CDR3 is TGTGCCAGCAGTGCTCGGAATTTAGCCCACAATGAGCAGTTCTTC. J is TRBJ2-1 and V is TRBV12-3 or TRBV12-4, with D uncertain. The CDR3 has 15 residues. Trimming removed 5 bases from V and 5 bases from J, with 16 bases in between.

The chain recombines TRBV7-9 with TRBJ2-7; 7 bases fit TRBD2. The CDR3 is 15 residues long. Germline CDR1 reads SEHNR; CDR2 reads FQNEAQ (reference sequence). With V trimmed by 5 bases and J by 1 base, 8 bases remained unmatched. CDR3 protein: CASSQWRESSYEQYF. In DNA, the CDR3 is TGTGCCAGCAGCCAGTGGCGGGAGTCTTCCTACGAGCAGTACTTC.

This clonotype has more than one count but fewer than ten. V and J are TRBV12-3 or TRBV12-4 and TRBJ2-3; D might be TRBD1 or TRBD2, each matching 5 bases. V was pared by 1 base and J by 2 bases, with 16 bases between. The length of the CDR3 is 17 residues. CDR3 sequence: CASSLGFGALNTDTQYF. The CDR3 DNA is TGTGCCAGCAGTTTAGGATTCGGGGCCCTAAACACAGATACGCAGTATTTT.

The J gene is TRBJ2-7, the V gene TRBV21-1; the table's TRBD1 call for D was not verified on the DNA. The end of the DNA is better explained by TRBJ2-5, so the J call may be wrong. TRBV21-1 is annotated as a pseudogene. The CDR3 length is 13 residues. DNA for the CDR3: TGTGCCAGCAGAAACAGGGGCGTTGAGACCCAGTACTTC. The encoded protein is CASRNRGVETQYF.

Written as DNA, the CDR3 is TGTGCCAGCAGAGCTTACTCTGGGACTGAAGCTTTCTTT. This gives the protein CASRAYSGTEAFF. The V and J genes are TRBV7-2 and TRBJ1-1; D not resolved. This CDR3 has 13 amino acids. Germline V gives CDR1 SGHTA, CDR2 FQGNSA. V was pared by 6 bases and J by 5 bases, with 13 bases between. Looking up the rest from reference TRBV7-2 and TRBJ1-1 gives the full variable domain: GAGVSQSPSNKVTEKGKDVELRCDPISGHTALYWYRQSLGQGLEFLIYFQGNSAPDKSGLPSDRFSAERTGGSVSTLTIQRTQQEDSAVYLCASRAYSGTEAFFGQGTRLTVV.

V is TRBV12-3 or TRBV12-4 and J is TRBJ2-1; no reliable D call. The CDR3 contains 15 residues. Deletions cut 8 bases from V and 1 base from J, with 15 bases between. CDR3 protein: CASAFGCTSYNEQFF. In nucleotides, the CDR3 is TGTGCCAGCGCCTTCGGGTGTACATCCTACAATGAGCAGTTCTTC.

In its sample, this clonotype was seen a few times. V and J are TRBV4-2 and TRBJ2-7, with D possibly being TRBD1 (5 bases). Germline CDR1 is LGHNA and CDR2 is YNFKEQ. There are 12 residues in the CDR3. The V gene lost 6 bases and the J gene lost 7 bases, with 13 bases spanning the gap. Here the CDR3 DNA reads TGTGCCAGCAGGGGGCTTCCCCCTGAGCAGTACTTC. Protein: CASRGLPPEQYF.

This sequence joins TRBV20-1 and TRBJ2-5; 7 positions agree with TRBD2. The J call may not be correct, given that the DNA end is closer to TRBJ2-7. CDR3 length equals 14 residues. Germline CDR1 DFQATT, CDR2 SNEGSKA (reference sequence). CDR3 DNA: TGCAGTGCCCTAAAGGCGGGAGTTAGCGACGAGCAGTACTTC. This translates into CSALKAGVSDEQYF.

The chain has TRBV28 and TRBJ1-1; D unclear. CDR3 length: 17 residues. Per germline, CDR1 MDHEN and CDR2 SYDVKM. V dropped 1 base and J dropped 4 bases, with 19 bases sitting between them. The CDR3 loop reads CASSLFPDKGRSTEAFF. As DNA, the CDR3 is TGTGCCAGCAGTTTATTCCCCGACAAGGGTAGGAGCACTGAAGCTTTCTTT.

V usage is TRBV4-2 and J usage is TRBJ1-1; TRBD1 aligns across 8 bases. The CDR3 spans 15 residues. The trim removed 2 bases at V and 2 bases at J, leaving 4 bases unmatched. Per germline, CDR1 LGHNA and CDR2 YNFKEQ. CDR3 amino acids: CASSQPTGANTEAFF. As DNA, the CDR3 is TGTGCCAGCAGCCAACCGACAGGGGCTAACACTGAAGCTTTCTTT.

The chain uses TRBV29-1 and TRBJ2-3; 9 bases agree with TRBD1. The CDR3 extends over 13 amino acids. Losses at the gene ends were 8 bases for V and 8 bases for J; bases not matched to a gene: 11. Germline V gene sequence: CDR1 SQVTM, CDR2 ANQGSEA. Here the CDR3 reads CSLWTGAGGTQYF. In DNA form, the CDR3 reads TGCAGCCTCTGGACAGGGGCTGGGGGTACGCAGTATTTT.

This chain connects TRBV7-2 to TRBJ1-1; 8 bases fit TRBD1. CDR3 length: 15 amino acids. Germline lookup yields CDR1 SGHTA and CDR2 FQGNSA. After removal of 5 bases from V and 4 bases from J, the junction contained 9 bases not matched to a gene. The CDR3, as DNA: TGTGCCAGCAGCACCTTCAGGGGGCATGGCACTGAAGCTTTCTTT. Translated, it gives CASSTFRGHGTEAFF.

This sequence joins TRBV29-1 and TRBJ1-1, with D uncertain. Per germline, CDR1 SQVTM and CDR2 ANQGSEA. The CDR3 runs 14 residues. Trimming stripped 7 bases from V and 2 bases from J, with 17 bases between. The CDR3 loop is CSGKYRLANTEAFF. The CDR3 nucleotides read TGCAGCGGGAAATATAGGTTAGCTAACACTGAAGCTTTCTTT.

This clonotype was recorded a few times. V and J are TRBV25-1 and TRBJ1-2; D ambiguous. Trimming stripped 6 bases from V and 4 bases from J, with 15 bases between. The CDR3 is made up of 14 amino acids. The V gene's germline CDR1 is MGHDK and CDR2 SYGVNS. The CDR3 bases are TGTGCCAGCAGGGCATCCGGGTCTGGCTATGGCTACACCTTC. It translates to CASRASGSGYGYTF.

This clonotype was counted a single time. The CDR3 coding sequence is TGTGCCAGCAGTGCCGCGGGGCGGGAGGTTTACAATGAGCAGTTCTTC. Protein: CASSAAGREVYNEQFF. The rearrangement links TRBV9 to TRBJ2-1; 8 bases align to TRBD2. Germline-derived CDR1 and CDR2 are SGDLS and YYNGEE. CDR3 length equals 16 residues. V was clipped by 5 bases and J by 4 bases; unmatched bases: 11.

V and J are TRBV29-1 and TRBJ2-7; D tentatively fits TRBD1 or TRBD2 (6 bases each). The CDR3 contains 12 residues. CDR1 is SQVTM and CDR2 is ANQGSEA in the germline V gene. Trimming left V 6 bases short and J 5 bases short, with 14 bases between. The CDR3 region is CSVDGGRNEQYF. In DNA, the CDR3 is TGCAGCGTGGATGGGGGGCGCAACGAGCAGTACTTC.

The chain carries TRBV29-1 and TRBJ2-7; 12 bases fit TRBD2. The CDR3 is 16 residues long. V trimming: 1 base; J trimming: 2 bases; junction bases outside the gene matches: 6. Germline CDR1 reads SQVTM; CDR2 reads ANQGSEA. Here the CDR3 reads CSVEGELAGGPYEQYF. The CDR3 DNA reads as TGCAGCGTTGAAGGAGAACTAGCGGGAGGTCCCTACGAGCAGTACTTC.

Note on this clonotype: One end of the junction fails to match germline, which may point to a read error. The genes are TRBV7-7 and TRBJ2-3; D is unresolved. The germline V gene encodes CDR1 SSHAT and CDR2 FNYEAQ (reference sequence). This CDR3 comprises 13 residues. The CDR3 nucleotides are TGTGCTAGCAGCCTAACGGACCTGGATACGCAGTATTTT. The encoded protein is CASSLTDLDTQYF.